This T cell receptor beta chain comes out of a study of tumor-infiltrating lymphocytes in primary liver carcinoma. Germline V gene sequence: CDR1 SGHVS, CDR2 FQNEAQ. This CDR3 has 15 residues. The ends lost 5 bases at V and 3 bases at J; junction bases unmatched: 4. For this clonotype: This CDR3 is missing its conserved last phenylalanine or tryptophan, likely due to a read error.

RNA isolated from unsorted whole blood supplied the blood RNA, with germline DNA also extracted. A primer in the constant region served to generate TCR beta cDNA from about 470 ng of total RNA. Three rounds of nested multiplex PCR with slightly modified ARM-PCR produced TCR beta libraries. The opening two PCR rounds, around 10 cycles each, paired TRBV1-TRBV30 forward primers with a C-beta reverse primer. TCRdb fed the multiplex PCR reads into MiXCR, producing one record per CDR3 protein. The table has 310,000 or so distinct CDR3 sequences, 50% to 60% seen once. This rearrangement joins TRBV7-8 to TRBJ2-7; the match to TRBD2 covers 13 bases. The clonotype comes from a woman in her twenties or thirties with primary liver carcinoma and hepatitis B virus infection. The sample taken for sequencing was peripheral blood. CDR3 protein: CASSLRTSGSYEQYS. CDR3 sequence (DNA): TGTGCCAGCAGCCTCCGGACTAGCGGGAGCTACGAGCAGTACTCC.